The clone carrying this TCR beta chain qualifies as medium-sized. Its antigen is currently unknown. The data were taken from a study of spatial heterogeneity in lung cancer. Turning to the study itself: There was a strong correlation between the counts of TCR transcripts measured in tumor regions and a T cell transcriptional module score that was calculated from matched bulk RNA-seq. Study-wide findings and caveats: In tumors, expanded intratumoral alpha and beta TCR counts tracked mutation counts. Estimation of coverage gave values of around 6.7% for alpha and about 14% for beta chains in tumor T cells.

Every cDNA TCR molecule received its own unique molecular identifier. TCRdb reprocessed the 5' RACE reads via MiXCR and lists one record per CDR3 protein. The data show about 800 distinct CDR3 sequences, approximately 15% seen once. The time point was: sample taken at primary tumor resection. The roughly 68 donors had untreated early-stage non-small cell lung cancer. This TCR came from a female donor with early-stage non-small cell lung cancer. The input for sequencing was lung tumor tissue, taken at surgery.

The CDR3 region is CASSTPAGVAGELFF. The CDR3 DNA reads as TGTGCCAGCAGTACTCCAGCTGGCGTGGCCGGGGAGCTGTTTTTT. The J gene is TRBJ2-2, the V gene TRBV9; D not certain. V dropped 5 bases and J dropped 6 bases, with 17 bases sitting between them. The germline CDR1 and CDR2 sequences are SGDLS and YYNGEE. This CDR3 comprises 15 residues. The entire variable domain, with the rest obtained from reference TRBV9 and TRBJ2-2, is as follows: DSGVTQTPKHLITATGQRVTLRCSPRSGDLSVYWYQQSLDQGLQFLIQYYNGEERAKGNILERFSAQQFPDLHSELNLSSLELGDSALYFCASSTPAGVAGELFFGEGSRLTVL.